The clone carrying this T cell receptor (beta chain) was detected only a few times. Its antigen is undetermined. CDR1 is MNHNS and CDR2 is SASEGT in the germline V gene. This CDR3 contains 14 residues. Trimming pared 7 bases from V and 4 bases from J, leaving 16 bases between. Not a single patient had been given any form of treatment at any point before undergoing thyroid surgery. This entry belongs to a study of metastatic and nonmetastatic thyroid tumors. On the study more broadly: From malignant and benign thyroid patients, repertoires in blood and in tumor or nodule tissue were compared.

Study results and limitations: The reported finding was significantly higher TCR beta diversity in malignant thyroid tumors relative to benign nodules, in blood and tumor.

With MiXCR, TCRdb called clones anew from the PCR reads. Of some 37,000 clones in the sample, 20% to 25% are singletons; the top ten hold less than 20%. The material sequenced was blood. The chain has TRBV6-1 and TRBJ1-1; perhaps TRBD1 as D (6 bases). The receptor was isolated from a female donor with papillary thyroid cancer or a benign thyroid nodule (not recorded which). Some clones in this sample may be carry-over from other donors' samples. The CDR3: CASTPYREATEAFF. The DNA of the CDR3 is TGTGCCAGCACCCCCTACAGGGAAGCCACTGAAGCTTTCTTT.